This entry describes one TCR beta chain. The data are from a study of T cell changes during pregnancy in multiple sclerosis. Assay: immunoSEQ multiplex PCR; the TCRdb copy retains only in-frame clones and omits some. The table records under 95,000 clones, 91% of them present only once. Sequenced here: peripheral blood, sampled after pregnancy. The TCR sequence derives from a female donor in good health, enrolled as a control in a pregnancy study.

The CDR3 is CASSQDYPGNIQYF. In DNA, the CDR3 is TGCGCCAGCAGCCAAGATTATCCGGGGAACATTCAGTACTTC. This chain links TRBV4-3 with TRBJ2-4, with D possibly matching TRBD2 (5 bases). V gave up 0 bases and J gave up 7 bases, with 10 bases separating them. Looked up from germline, CDR1 is LGHNA and CDR2 is YSLEER. The CDR3 covers 14 residues.